This entry lists 20 T cell receptor beta chains sequenced from one sample in a study of OX40 agonist ivuxolimab in advanced cancers. Library preparation was by the immunoSEQ multiplex PCR assay. TCRdb's version of the immuneACCESS table is confined to in-frame rearrangements and falls short of the full clone set. An unresolved V gene accounts for under half of the shortfall where checked; the remainder is of unknown origin. This sample comprises around 100,000 clones, just over 90% of them detected only once. Approximately 0.3% of the sample is held by the ten biggest clonotypes. Sequencing used CD4+ or CD8+ T cells sorted from blood, obtained in a trial of the OX40 agonist ivuxolimab. The receptors here all came from an adult with an advanced solid tumor such as melanoma, head and neck, liver or kidney cancer.

The chain uses TRBV27 and TRBJ2-2, with unresolved D. Germline CDR1 MNHEY, CDR2 SMNVEV (reference sequence). With 3 bases removed from V and 1 base from J, the gap between germline ends came to 9 bases. This CDR3 is 15 amino acids long. This CDR3 reads CASSFGLVNTGELFF. The CDR3 DNA is TGTGCCAGCAGTTTCGGGCTGGTGAACACCGGGGAGCTGTTTTTT.

The V call is TRBV6-6, the J call TRBJ2-7; perhaps TRBD2 as D (6 bases). V dropped 5 bases and J dropped 2 bases, with 16 bases sitting between them. Per the germline V gene, CDR1 is MNHNY and CDR2 is SVGAGI (reference sequence). The length of the CDR3 is 15 residues. DNA of the CDR3: TGTGCCAGCAGTGGCAGCGCGGGATCCCCCTACGAGCAGTACTTC. Translating gives CASSGSAGSPYEQYF.

This clone was recorded once. V and J are TRBV14 and TRBJ2-5, with 7 bases that match TRBD1. Germline values: CDR1 SGHDN, CDR2 FVKESK. V trimming: 0 bases; J trimming: 5 bases; junction bases outside the gene matches: 6. This CDR3 region has 15 residues. CDR3 sequence reads: CASSQDRVRGETQYF. The CDR3 DNA sequence: TGTGCCAGCAGCCAAGATCGGGTCAGGGGGGAGACCCAGTACTTC.

V gene TRBV10-3 combines with J gene TRBJ2-5; a possible D gene is TRBD2 (6 bases). This CDR3 has 14 amino acids. Trimming stripped 2 bases from V and 5 bases from J, with 12 bases between. CDR1 ENHRY and CDR2 SYGVKD come from the germline V gene. CDR3 nucleotides: TGTGCCATCAGTGAGCGGGCGGGGACGGAGACCCAGTACTTC. Protein product: CAISERAGTETQYF.

The CDR3 reads CASSWGGGVSNQPQHF. CDR3 DNA: TGTGCCAGCAGCTGGGGAGGGGGCGTTAGCAATCAGCCCCAGCATTTT. The chain employs TRBV5-5 and TRBJ1-5; 7 positions agree with TRBD1. The ends lost 3 bases at V and 0 bases at J; junction bases unmatched: 6. This CDR3 contains 16 residues. Per the germline V gene, CDR1 is SGHKS and CDR2 is YYEKEE (reference sequence).

The chain couples TRBV7-2 to TRBJ2-1; 14 positions match TRBD2. The CDR3 loop spans 16 amino acids. The J segment lost 6 bases and the V segment lost 5 bases, leaving 6 bases of the junction unmatched. Germline loops: CDR1 SGHTA, CDR2 FQGNSA. The DNA of the CDR3 is TGTGCCAGCAGCCATGGGGGACTAGCGGGAGTCAATGAGCAGTTCTTC. Its protein product is CASSHGGLAGVNEQFF.

This clone appeared a few times. The chain links TRBV10-3 to TRBJ1-2, with D perhaps matching TRBD1 (5 bases). This CDR3 region has 12 residues. V shed 3 bases and J shed 3 bases, with 5 bases lying between them. In germline, CDR1 is ENHRY, CDR2 SYGVKD. CDR3 coding DNA: TGTGCCATCAGTGAAGGGGACTATGGCTACACCTTC. Translated: CAISEGDYGYTF.

V gene TRBV5-1 combines with J gene TRBJ2-1; D is unclear. V lost 0 bases to trimming and J lost 0 bases, with 13 bases between them. The germline gives CDR1 SGHRS, CDR2 YFSETQ. This CDR3 is 17 amino acids long. CDR3 nucleotide sequence: TGCGCCAGCAGCTTGGCCGGTTCTGGCCACTCCTACAATGAGCAGTTCTTC. Encoded protein: CASSLAGSGHSYNEQFF.

This chain connects TRBV7-6 to TRBJ2-1, with TRBD2 matching over 14 bases. CDR1 SGHVS and CDR2 FNYEAQ come from the germline V gene. The CDR3 runs 19 residues. J was trimmed by 1 base and V by 2 bases; bases with no gene match: 7. As DNA, the CDR3 is TGTGCCAGCAGCTTAAGATCCGGGACTAGCGGGAGATCCTACAATGAGCAGTTCTTC. Protein sequence: CASSLRSGTSGRSYNEQFF.

DNA of the CDR3: TGTGCCAGCAGCTCCCGGACAGGGCCACGTAGCTCCTACGAGCAGTACTTC. Protein product: CASSSRTGPRSSYEQYF. The chain uses TRBV11-3 and TRBJ2-7, with 8 bases identical to TRBD1. The CDR3 length is 17 residues. Per germline, CDR1 SGHNT and CDR2 YENEEA. Trimming removed 4 bases from V and 0 bases from J; junction bases left unmatched: 11.

The V call is TRBV19, the J call TRBJ2-1, with 10 bases fitting TRBD2. This CDR3 has 16 residues. V shed 6 bases, J shed 9 bases, and the junction held 14 bases outside the gene matches. CDR1 is LNHDA, CDR2 SQIVND, per germline (reference sequence). The CDR3 DNA is TGTGCCAGTAGCCCGCCCCTAGCGGGAGTCGGAAGTGAGCAGTTCTTC. Protein product: CASSPPLAGVGSEQFF.

The chain carries TRBV5-4 and TRBJ2-5, with a tentative D call TRBD1 (6 bases). The germline V gene encodes CDR1 SGHNT and CDR2 YYREEE (reference sequence). The ends were cut back, 0 bases at V and 4 bases at J, with 13 bases in the middle. This CDR3 spans 15 amino acids. The chain's CDR3 is CASSLDQGRTETQYF. CDR3 sequence (DNA): TGTGCCAGCAGCTTGGATCAGGGGCGGACAGAGACCCAGTACTTC.

This clone was counted between two and nine times. Other DNA sequences in the same sample also yield this CDR3. V is TRBV5-1 and J is TRBJ2-7; D unclear. Germline CDR1 and CDR2: SGHRS and YFSETQ. This CDR3 spans 11 amino acids. V was shortened by 2 bases and J by 3 bases, with 3 bases between the two germline ends. The CDR3 loop reads CASSLGYEQYF. The CDR3 DNA is TGCGCCAGCAGCTTAGGCTACGAGCAGTACTTC.

The V gene is TRBV30, the J gene TRBJ1-5; no definite D call. Germline V gene sequence: CDR1 GTSNPN, CDR2 SVGIG (reference sequence). This CDR3 has 14 residues. The V and J ends lost 1 base and 3 bases respectively, with 10 bases between them. The CDR3 protein is CAWSAYLNNQPQHF. The CDR3 DNA reads as TGTGCCTGGAGTGCTTATTTGAACAATCAGCCCCAGCATTTT.

The V call is TRBV19, the J call TRBJ2-1; 7 positions match TRBD2. Germline CDR1 is LNHDA and CDR2 is SQIVND (reference sequence). V lost 4 bases to trimming and J lost 7 bases; unmatched junction nucleotides: 13. This CDR3 contains 16 residues. The CDR3 bases are TGTGCCAGTAGTAGAGAGGTAGCGGGCCCTCGAAATGAGCAGTTCTTC. This sequence encodes CASSREVAGPRNEQFF. Supplemented by reference TRBV19 and TRBJ2-1, the full variable domain reads DGGITQSPKYLFRKEGQNVTLSCEQNLNHDAMYWYRQDPGQGLRLIYYSQIVNDFQKGDIAEGYSVSREKKESFPLTVTSAQKNPTAFYLCASSREVAGPRNEQFFGPGTRLTVL.

V is TRBV2 and J is TRBJ2-3; 7 bases are a match to TRBD2. The CDR3 contains 16 residues. V was clipped by 5 bases and J by 6 bases; unmatched bases: 14. Germline V CDR1 and CDR2: SNHLY, FYNNEI. CDR3 loop: CASSSQPTSRRDTQYF. The CDR3 coding sequence is TGTGCCAGCAGTTCTCAGCCGACTAGCAGGAGGGATACGCAGTATTTT. Together with reference TRBV2 and TRBJ2-3, the CDR3 gives the full variable domain: EPEVTQTPSHQVTQMGQEVILRCVPISNHLYFYWYRQILGQKVEFLVSFYNNEISEKSEIFDDQFSVERPDGSNFTLKIRSTKLEDSAMYFCASSSQPTSRRDTQYFGPGTRLTVL.

This chain connects TRBV10-3 to TRBJ1-2; 8 bases match TRBD1. J lost 3 bases, V lost 3 bases, and 6 bases had no gene match. Germline CDR1 is ENHRY and CDR2 is SYGVKD. The CDR3 consists of 15 residues. CDR3 loop: CAISEQAGGDYGYTF. CDR3 DNA: TGTGCCATCAGTGAACAGGCAGGGGGCGACTATGGCTACACCTTC.

The chain couples TRBV28 to TRBJ1-3, with TRBD1 matching over 7 bases. Germline V lookup: CDR1 MDHEN, CDR2 SYDVKM. CDR3 length: 15 residues. The junction had 4 bases not matched to a gene; V was cut back by 3 bases and J by 2 bases. The CDR3 coding sequence is TGTGCCAGCAGTTTCATAGGGGGCGCTGGAAACACCATATATTTT. Protein: CASSFIGGAGNTIYF.

This clone appeared a single time. The V call is TRBV7-9, the J call TRBJ2-7; unclear D gene. V was shortened by 3 bases and J by 2 bases, with 8 bases between the two germline ends. This CDR3 has 13 residues. Germline CDR1 reads SEHNR; CDR2 reads FQNEAQ (reference sequence). CDR3 in DNA: TGTGCCAGCAGCTTTCAAGGGACCTACGAGCAGTACTTC. Amino acids: CASSFQGTYEQYF.

This chain connects TRBV9 to TRBJ1-4, with TRBD1 matching over 8 bases. The CDR3 contains 15 residues. With V trimmed by 0 bases and J by 8 bases, 6 bases remained unmatched. In germline, CDR1 is SGDLS, CDR2 YYNGEE. The CDR3 sequence is CASSVGAGGREKLFF. DNA of the CDR3: TGTGCCAGCAGCGTAGGAGCAGGGGGCCGGGAAAAACTGTTTTTT.